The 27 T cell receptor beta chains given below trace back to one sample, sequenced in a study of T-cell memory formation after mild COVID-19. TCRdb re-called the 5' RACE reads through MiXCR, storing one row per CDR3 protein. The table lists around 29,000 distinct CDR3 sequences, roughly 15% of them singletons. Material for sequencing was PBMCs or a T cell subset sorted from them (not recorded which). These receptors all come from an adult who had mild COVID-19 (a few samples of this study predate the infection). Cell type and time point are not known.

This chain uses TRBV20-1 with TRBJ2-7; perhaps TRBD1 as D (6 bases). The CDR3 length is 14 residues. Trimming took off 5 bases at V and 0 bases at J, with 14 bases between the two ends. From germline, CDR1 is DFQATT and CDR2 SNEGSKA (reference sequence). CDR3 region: CSAERDTNSYEQYF. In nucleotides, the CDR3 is TGCAGTGCTGAAAGGGACACAAACTCCTACGAGCAGTACTTC.

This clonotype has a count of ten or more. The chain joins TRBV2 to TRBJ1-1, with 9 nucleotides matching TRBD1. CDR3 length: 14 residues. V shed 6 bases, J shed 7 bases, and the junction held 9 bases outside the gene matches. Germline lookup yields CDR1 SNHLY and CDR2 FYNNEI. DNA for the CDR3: TGTGCCAGCAGCAGACAGGGGGTTGAGGGTGAAGCTTTCTTT. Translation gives CASSRQGVEGEAFF.

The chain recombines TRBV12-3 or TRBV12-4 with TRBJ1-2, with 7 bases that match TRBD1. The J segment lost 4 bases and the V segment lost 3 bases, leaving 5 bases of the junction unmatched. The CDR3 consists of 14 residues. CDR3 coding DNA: TGTGCCAGCAGTTTTTGGGACAGACTCTATGGCTACACCTTC. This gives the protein CASSFWDRLYGYTF.

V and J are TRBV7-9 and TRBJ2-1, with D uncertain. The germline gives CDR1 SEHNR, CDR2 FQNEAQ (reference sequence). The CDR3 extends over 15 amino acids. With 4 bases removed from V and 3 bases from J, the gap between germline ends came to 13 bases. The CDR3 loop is CASSSPQVLYNEQFF. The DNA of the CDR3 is TGTGCCAGCAGCTCTCCCCAGGTTCTCTACAATGAGCAGTTCTTC.

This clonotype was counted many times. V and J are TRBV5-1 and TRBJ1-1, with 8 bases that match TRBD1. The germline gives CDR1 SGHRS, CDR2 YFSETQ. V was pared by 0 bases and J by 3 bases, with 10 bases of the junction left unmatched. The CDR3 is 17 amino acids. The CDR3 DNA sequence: TGCGCCAGCAGCTTGGGTTTGGGGACAGGCGTCCACACTGAAGCTTTCTTT. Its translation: CASSLGLGTGVHTEAFF.

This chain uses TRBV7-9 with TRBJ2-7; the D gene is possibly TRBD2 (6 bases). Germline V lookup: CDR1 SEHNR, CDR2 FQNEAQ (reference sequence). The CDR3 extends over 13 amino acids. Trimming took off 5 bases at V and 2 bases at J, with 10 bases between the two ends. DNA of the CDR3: TGTGCCAGCAGCGCCCCGGGAGCCTACGAGCAGTACTTC. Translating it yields CASSAPGAYEQYF.

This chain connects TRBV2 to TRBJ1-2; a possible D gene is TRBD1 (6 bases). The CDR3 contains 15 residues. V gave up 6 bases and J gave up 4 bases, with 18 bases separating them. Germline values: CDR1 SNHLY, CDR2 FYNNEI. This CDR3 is CASRAGTSSFYGYTF. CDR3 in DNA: TGTGCCAGCAGAGCCGGGACATCGAGCTTCTATGGCTACACCTTC.

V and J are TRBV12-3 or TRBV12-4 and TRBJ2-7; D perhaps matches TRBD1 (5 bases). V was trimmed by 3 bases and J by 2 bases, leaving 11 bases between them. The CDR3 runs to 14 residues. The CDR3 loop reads CASSFSGITYEQYF. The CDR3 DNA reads TGTGCCAGCAGTTTTTCAGGGATCACCTACGAGCAGTACTTC.

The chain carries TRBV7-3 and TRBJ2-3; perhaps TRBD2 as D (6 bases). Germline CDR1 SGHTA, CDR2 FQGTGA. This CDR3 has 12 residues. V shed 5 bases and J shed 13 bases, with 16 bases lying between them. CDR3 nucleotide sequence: TGTGCCAGCAGCCTAAAGCCGGGAGTTAAGTATTTT. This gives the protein CASSLKPGVKYF.

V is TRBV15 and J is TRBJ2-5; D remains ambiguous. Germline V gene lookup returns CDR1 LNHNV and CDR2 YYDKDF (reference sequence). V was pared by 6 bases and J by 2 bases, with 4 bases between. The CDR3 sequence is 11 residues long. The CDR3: CATSKQETQYF. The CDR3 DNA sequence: TGTGCCACCAGTAAACAAGAGACCCAGTACTTC.

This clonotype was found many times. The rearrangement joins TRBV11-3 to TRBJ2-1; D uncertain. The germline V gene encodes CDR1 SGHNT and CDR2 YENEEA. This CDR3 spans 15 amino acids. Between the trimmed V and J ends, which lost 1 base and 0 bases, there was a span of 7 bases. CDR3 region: CASSLVTFSYNEQFF. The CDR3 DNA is TGTGCCAGCAGCTTAGTTACATTCTCCTACAATGAGCAGTTCTTC.

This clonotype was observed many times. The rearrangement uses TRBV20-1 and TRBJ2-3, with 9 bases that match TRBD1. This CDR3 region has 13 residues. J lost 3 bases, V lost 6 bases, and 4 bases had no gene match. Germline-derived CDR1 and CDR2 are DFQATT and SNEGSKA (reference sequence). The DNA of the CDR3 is TGCAGTGCCATGGACAGGGGTACAGATACGCAGTATTTT. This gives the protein CSAMDRGTDTQYF.

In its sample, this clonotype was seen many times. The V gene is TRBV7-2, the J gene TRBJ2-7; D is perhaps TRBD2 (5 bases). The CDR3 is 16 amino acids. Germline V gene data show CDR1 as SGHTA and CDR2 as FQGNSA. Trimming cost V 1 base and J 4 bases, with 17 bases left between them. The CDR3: CASSLGGPGGVYEQYF. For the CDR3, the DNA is TGTGCCAGCAGCTTAGGTGGTCCCGGAGGCGTTTACGAGCAGTACTTC.

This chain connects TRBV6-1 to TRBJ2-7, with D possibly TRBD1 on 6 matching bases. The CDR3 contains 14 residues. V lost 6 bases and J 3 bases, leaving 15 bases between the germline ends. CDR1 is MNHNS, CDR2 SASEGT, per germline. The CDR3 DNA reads TGTGCCAGCAGCCAAGGGGGAGACGACTACGAGCAGTACTTC. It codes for CASSQGGDDYEQYF.

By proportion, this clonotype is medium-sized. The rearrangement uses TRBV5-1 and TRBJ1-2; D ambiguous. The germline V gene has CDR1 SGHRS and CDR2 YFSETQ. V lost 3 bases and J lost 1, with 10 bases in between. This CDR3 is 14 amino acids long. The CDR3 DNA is TGCGCCAGCAGCTCGGGGTCCCGTAACTATGGCTACACCTTC. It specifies CASSSGSRNYGYTF. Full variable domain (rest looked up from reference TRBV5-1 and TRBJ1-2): KAGVTQTPRYLIKTRGQQVTLSCSPISGHRSVSWYQQTPGQGLQFLFEYFSETQRNKGNFPGRFSGRQFSNSRSEMNVSTLELGDSALYLCASSSGSRNYGYTFGSGTRLTVV.

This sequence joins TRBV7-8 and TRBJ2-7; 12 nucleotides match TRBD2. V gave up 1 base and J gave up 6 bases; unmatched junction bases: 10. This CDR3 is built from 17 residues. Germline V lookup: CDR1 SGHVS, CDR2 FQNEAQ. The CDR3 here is CASSLVSLAGGLREQYF. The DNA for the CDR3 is TGTGCCAGCAGCTTAGTCTCTCTAGCGGGGGGGTTGCGCGAGCAGTACTTC.

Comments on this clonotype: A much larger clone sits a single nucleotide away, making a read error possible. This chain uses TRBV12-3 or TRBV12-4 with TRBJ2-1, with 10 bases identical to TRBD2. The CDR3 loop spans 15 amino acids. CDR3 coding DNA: TGTGCCAGCAGCCTTCGGACTAGCGGAGACAATGAGCAGCTCTTC. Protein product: CASSLRTSGDNEQLF.

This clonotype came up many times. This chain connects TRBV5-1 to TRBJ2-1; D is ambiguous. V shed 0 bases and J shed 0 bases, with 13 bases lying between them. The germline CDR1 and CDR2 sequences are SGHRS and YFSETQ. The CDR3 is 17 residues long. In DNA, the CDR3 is TGCGCCAGCAGCTTGGCGCCGAAAGCTTACTCCTACAATGAGCAGTTCTTC. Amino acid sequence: CASSLAPKAYSYNEQFF.

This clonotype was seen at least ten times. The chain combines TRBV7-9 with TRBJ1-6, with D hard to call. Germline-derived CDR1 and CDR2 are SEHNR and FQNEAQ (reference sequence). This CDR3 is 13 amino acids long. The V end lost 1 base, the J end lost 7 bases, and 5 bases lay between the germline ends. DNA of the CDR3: TGTGCCAGCAGCTTAGAAACGAATTCACCCCTCCACTTT. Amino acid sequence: CASSLETNSPLHF.

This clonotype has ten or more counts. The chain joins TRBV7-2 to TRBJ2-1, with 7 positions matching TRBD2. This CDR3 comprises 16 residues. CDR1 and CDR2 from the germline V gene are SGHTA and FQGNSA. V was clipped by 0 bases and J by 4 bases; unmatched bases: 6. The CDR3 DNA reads TGTGCCAGCAGCTTAGCGGGAGGGACTCAGTACAATGAGCAGTTCTTC. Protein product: CASSLAGGTQYNEQFF.

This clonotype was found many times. CDR3 residues: CASRGPGGNQPQHF. The DNA for the CDR3 is TGTGCCAGCAGGGGACCGGGGGGCAATCAGCCCCAGCATTTT. This chain joins TRBV6-5 and TRBJ1-5; D is perhaps TRBD1 (5 bases). Germline V gene sequence: CDR1 MNHEY, CDR2 SVGAGI. V was cut by 6 bases and J by 2 bases, with 11 bases left in between. The length of the CDR3 is 14 residues.

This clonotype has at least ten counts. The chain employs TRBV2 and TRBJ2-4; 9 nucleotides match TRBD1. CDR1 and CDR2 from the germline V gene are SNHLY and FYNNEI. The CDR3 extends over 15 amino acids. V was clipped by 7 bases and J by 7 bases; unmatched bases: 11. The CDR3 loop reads CASNTPGTGPNIQYF. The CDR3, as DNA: TGTGCCAGCAACACCCCAGGGACAGGGCCGAACATTCAGTACTTC.

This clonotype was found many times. CDR3 amino acids: CSAASGRVRYNEQFF. CDR3 sequence (DNA): TGCAGTGCGGCTAGCGGGAGGGTCCGGTACAATGAGCAGTTCTTC. The chain uses TRBV20-1 and TRBJ2-1; TRBD2 aligns across 12 bases. The CDR3 length is 15 residues. The germline V gene has CDR1 DFQATT and CDR2 SNEGSKA (reference sequence). Trimming removed 6 bases from V and 4 bases from J; junction bases left unmatched: 7.

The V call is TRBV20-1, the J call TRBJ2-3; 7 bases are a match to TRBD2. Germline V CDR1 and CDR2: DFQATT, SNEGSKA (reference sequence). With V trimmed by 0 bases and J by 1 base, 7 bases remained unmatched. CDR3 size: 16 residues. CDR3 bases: TGCAGTGCTAGAGATCCTGGTGCGGGGGGCACAGATACGCAGTATTTT. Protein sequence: CSARDPGAGGTDTQYF.

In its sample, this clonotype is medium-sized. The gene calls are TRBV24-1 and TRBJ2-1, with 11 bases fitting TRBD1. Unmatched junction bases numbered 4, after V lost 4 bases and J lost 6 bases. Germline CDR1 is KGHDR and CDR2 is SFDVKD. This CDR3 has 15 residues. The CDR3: CATSEAGTGGNEQFF. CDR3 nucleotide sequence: TGTGCCACCAGTGAGGCCGGGACAGGGGGCAATGAGCAGTTCTTC.

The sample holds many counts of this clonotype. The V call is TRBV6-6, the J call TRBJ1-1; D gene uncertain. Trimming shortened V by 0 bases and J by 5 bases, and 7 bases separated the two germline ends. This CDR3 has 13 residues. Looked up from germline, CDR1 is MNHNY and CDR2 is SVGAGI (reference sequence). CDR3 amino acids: CASSYSARTEAFF. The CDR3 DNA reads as TGTGCCAGCAGTTACTCTGCGAGGACTGAAGCTTTCTTT.

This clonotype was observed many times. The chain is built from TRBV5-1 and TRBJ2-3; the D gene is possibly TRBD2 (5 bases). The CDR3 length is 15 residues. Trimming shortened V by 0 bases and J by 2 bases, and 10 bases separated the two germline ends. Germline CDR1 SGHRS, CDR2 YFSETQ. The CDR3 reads CASSLVTGNTDTQYF. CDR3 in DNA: TGCGCCAGCAGCTTGGTGACGGGGAACACAGATACGCAGTATTTT.